The rows below give T cell receptor beta chains drawn from one sample of a study of T cell repertoires in cytomegalovirus infection. TCRdb re-called the reads through MiXCR, storing one row per CDR3 protein. The sample lists more than 250,000 distinct CDR3 sequences, roughly 25% seen once, with less than 15% in the top ten. Antigens of these TCRs are unknown. The specimen comprised cultured PBMCs, sampled from culture after CMV antigen stimulation. The receptor source for this set is a human donor in good health (CMV status not recorded). Some clones in this sample may be carry-over from other donors' samples. The CDR3 runs from the conserved cysteine through the conserved F or W. A D gene is named only where the DNA matches it firmly. The size of a clone is reported for some rows only, either as once, few or many, or as a class for expanded clones.

D gene,clone size,CDR3 length,V gene,J gene,CDR3 DNA,CDR3 protein
NA,many,13,TRBV7-2,TRBJ1-2,TGTGCCAGCAGCTTTGAGGCATACTATGGCTACACCTTC,CASSFEAYYGYTF
NA,NA,12,TRBV28,TRBJ2-5,TGTGCCAGCCAAGAGGCAGGATTTGGGTTGGACTTC,CASQEAGFGLDF
NA,NA,16,TRBV7-8,TRBJ2-3,TGTGCCAGCAGCTTAGCGGGAGGGGGATACACAGATACGCAGTATTTT,CASSLAGGGYTDTQYF
TRBD2,many,16,TRBV7-2,TRBJ2-1,TGTGCCAGCAGTCGATTCCGGGCTAGCGGGAGTAATGAGCAGTTCTTC,CASSRFRASGSNEQFF
NA,NA,16,TRBV4-3,TRBJ1-2,TGCGCCAGCAGCCAAGATAGGTCAGGTCCTTACTATGGCTACACCTTC,CASSQDRSGPYYGYTF
NA,NA,14,TRBV6-2/TRBV6-3,TRBJ2-5,TGTGCCAGCAGTCCCGGGGACTGGCAAGAGACCCAGTACTTC,CASSPGDWQETQYF
TRBD2,NA,16,TRBV27,TRBJ2-3,TGTGCCAGCAGTAGGGCAGCGGGAGCGGTCACAGATACGCAGTATTTT,CASSRAAGAVTDTQYF
NA,NA,17,TRBV5-8,TRBJ1-6,TGTGCCAGCAGCCGCGGGGTTGAGGGGTCCTATAATTCACCCCTCCGCTTT,CASSRGVEGSYNSPLRF
TRBD1,NA,14,TRBV12-3/TRBV12-4,TRBJ2-3,TGTGCCAGCAGTCGACAGGGGACCACAGATACGCAGTATTTT,CASSRQGTTDTQYF
NA,NA,13,TRBV7-2,TRBJ2-7,TGTGCCAGCGGTGCGCTGAACTCCTACGAGCAGTACTTC,CASGALNSYEQYF
NA,many,14,TRBV7-2,TRBJ1-3,TGTGCCAGCAGCTTAGTTGGGGATGGAAACACCATATATTTT,CASSLVGDGNTIYF
TRBD2,NA,16,TRBV5-3,TRBJ2-1,TGTGCCAGAAGCTTGACACGGGAGGGCTCCTACAATGAGCAGTTCTTC,CARSLTREGSYNEQFF
TRBD1,few,17,TRBV7-2,TRBJ1-3,TGTGCCAGCAGTCCCGGACAGGGGGCGCCCCTTGGAAACACCATATATTTT,CASSPGQGAPLGNTIYF
TRBD2,NA,19,TRBV7-2,TRBJ2-5,TGTGCCAGCAGCTGGAGACTGGGGACTAGCGTCAAAAGGAAAGAGACCCAGTACTTC,CASSWRLGTSVKRKETQYF
NA,many,12,TRBV7-2,TRBJ2-5,TGTGCCTTAGGTCGGATGGGTGAGACCCAGTACTTC,CALGRMGETQYF
NA,NA,15,TRBV6-6,TRBJ1-1,TGTGCCAGCAGTTACGTAGTTGGGGCGAGGACTGAAGCTTTCTTT,CASSYVVGARTEAFF
NA,few,15,TRBV7-9,TRBJ2-5,TGTGCCAGCAGCTTAGATGGGGAAATAGGGGAGACCCAGTACTTC,CASSLDGEIGETQYF
NA,few,16,TRBV28,TRBJ2-5,TGTGCCAGCAGCCTCGGGCGGATGCGGAACCAAGAGACCCAGTACTTC,CASSLGRMRNQETQYF
NA,NA,13,TRBV10-3,TRBJ2-6,TGTGCCACCGTAGAGCCTGGGGCCAACGTCCTGACTTTC,CATVEPGANVLTF
NA,NA,14,TRBV7-9,TRBJ1-2,TGTGCCAGCAGCTCCGGATTAGCTAACTATGGCTACACCTTC,CASSSGLANYGYTF
NA,NA,17,TRBV27,TRBJ1-6,TGTGCCAGCAGCGACACTCAGGGGAGCTCCTATAATTCACCCCTCCACTTT,CASSDTQGSSYNSPLHF
NA,NA,15,TRBV19,TRBJ2-1,TGTGCCAGTAGTATGAGACAGGGACTCTACAATGAGCAGTTCTTC,CASSMRQGLYNEQFF
NA,many,15,TRBV7-2,TRBJ2-3,TGTGCCAGCAGTCAAGTGGGACTGAGCACAGATACGCAGTATTTT,CASSQVGLSTDTQYF
NA,once,15,TRBV5-6,TRBJ1-2,TGTGCCAGCAGCTTTGACAGCTTTAAAGTATATGGCTACACCTTC,CASSFDSFKVYGYTF
NA,NA,11,TRBV5-3,TRBJ2-7,TGTGCCAGCAGCTGGGGCGCCGAGCAGTACTTC,CASSWGAEQYF
NA,NA,15,TRBV19,TRBJ1-4,TGTGCCAGTAGTATCCAGGCCGCTAGCAATGAAAAACTGTTTTTT,CASSIQAASNEKLFF
NA,few,18,TRBV4-2,TRBJ1-1,TGTGCCAGCAGCCAAGGAGGGTCAGGGAGCGGGTTGAACACTGAAGCTTTCTTT,CASSQGGSGSGLNTEAFF
TRBD2,once,18,TRBV5-4,TRBJ2-1,TGTGCCAGCAGCTTGGAGAGGTTCGCTAGCGGGGACTTCAATGAGCAGTTCTTC,CASSLERFASGDFNEQFF
NA,NA,13,TRBV6-1,TRBJ2-3,TGTGCCAGCAGCCGACCTGGAAGCGATACGCAGTATTTT,CASSRPGSDTQYF
TRBD2,NA,19,TRBV7-2,TRBJ2-1,TGTGCCAGCAGCTCCCCGAGGGGACTAGCGGGAGATACCTACAATGAGCAGTTCTTC,CASSSPRGLAGDTYNEQFF
TRBD1,NA,15,TRBV7-8,TRBJ2-7,TGTGCCAGCAGCCCTGGGACAGGGGATAGCTACGAGCAGTACTTC,CASSPGTGDSYEQYF
NA,few,15,TRBV7-3,TRBJ1-6,TGTGCCAGCAGCGCGGACGGGTTCTATAATTCACCCCTCCACTTT,CASSADGFYNSPLHF
TRBD1,many,19,TRBV6-1,TRBJ1-6,TGTGCCAGCACACAGAGGACAGGGGGCGAGGCCAGGAATAATTCACCCCTCCACTTT,CASTQRTGGEARNNSPLHF
TRBD1,few,12,TRBV20-1,TRBJ1-2,TGCAGTGCTAAGATGGACCGTTGGGACAGGGGCTTC,CSAKMDRWDRGF
NA,few,14,TRBV7-8,TRBJ1-1,TGTGCCAGCAGCTTAAGGACCGGGCCCACTGAAGCTTTCTTT,CASSLRTGPTEAFF
TRBD1,NA,15,TRBV18,TRBJ1-6,TGTGCCAGCTCACCGGACAGGGGGCGGAATTCACCCCTCCACTTT,CASSPDRGRNSPLHF
NA,few,14,TRBV5-6,TRBJ1-2,TGTGCCAGCAGCCCAACCCACGCAGATTGGGGCTACACCTTC,CASSPTHADWGYTF
NA,few,11,TRBV20-1,TRBJ2-1,TGCAGTGCTAGAGATAGGCATGAGCAGTTCTTC,CSARDRHEQFF
TRBD1,many,14,TRBV12-3/TRBV12-4,TRBJ1-6,TGTGCCAGCAGCCGGGACAGCTCTAATTCACCCCTCCACTTT,CASSRDSSNSPLHF
TRBD1,NA,17,TRBV11-2,TRBJ2-2,TGTGCCAGCAGCATATGGACAGGGGTCCCTAGGACCGGGGAGCTGTTTTTT,CASSIWTGVPRTGELFF
NA,few,15,TRBV6-5,TRBJ2-3,TGTGCCACCCTTCAACAGGGCGGGACGGCAGATACGCAGTATTTT,CATLQQGGTADTQYF
NA,few,14,TRBV5-1,TRBJ1-6,TGCGCCAGCAGCTTGGCGCAGGGTACGTCACCCCTCCACTTT,CASSLAQGTSPLHF
NA,many,16,TRBV7-8,TRBJ2-5,TGTGCCAGCAGTCGCCGGCCGGACCCCGGGCAAGAGACCCAGTACTTC,CASSRRPDPGQETQYF
NA,few,14,TRBV6-1,TRBJ2-5,TGTGCCAGCAGTGAAGCGGGTATGAGGGAGACCCAGTACTTC,CASSEAGMRETQYF
TRBD2,few,14,TRBV7-2,TRBJ2-5,TGTGCCAGCAGGTGGACTAGCGGGAAAGAGACCCAGTACTTC,CASRWTSGKETQYF
TRBD1,few,16,TRBV7-6,TRBJ1-1,TGTGCCAGCAGTCCAACACCGGGACAGGGGGCAGGTGAAGCTTTCTTT,CASSPTPGQGAGEAFF
NA,NA,15,TRBV7-2,TRBJ2-2,TGTGCCAGCAGCTTAGATAGGGTGGGCTTCGGGGAGCTGTTTTTT,CASSLDRVGFGELFF
NA,many,11,TRBV28,TRBJ2-1,TGTGCCAGCCGCCTCTACAATGAGCAGTTCTTC,CASRLYNEQFF
NA,few,12,TRBV6-2/TRBV6-3,TRBJ2-1,TGTGCCAGCACCAACTCGGGTAATGAGCAGTTCTTC,CASTNSGNEQFF
TRBD1,many,16,TRBV7-2,TRBJ1-6,TGTGCCAGCAGCTTCTCCTCCGGGACAGCAAATTCACCCCTCCACTTT,CASSFSSGTANSPLHF
NA,many,15,TRBV7-2,TRBJ2-5,TGTGCCAGCAGCTTAGAATTCAGTCGAGGAGAGACCCAGTACTTC,CASSLEFSRGETQYF
NA,NA,14,TRBV19,TRBJ2-1,TGTGCCAGTAGTCCGCTCCTAGGACCCAATGAGCAGTTCTTC,CASSPLLGPNEQFF
NA,few,15,TRBV11-2,TRBJ2-1,TGTGCCAGCAGCTTGGGGGATGGGGGCTACAATGAGCAGTTCTTC,CASSLGDGGYNEQFF
TRBD1,many,18,TRBV7-4,TRBJ1-5,TGTGCCAGCAGCTTAAGACAGGGAGGTTGGAAAAGCAATCAGCCCCAGCATTTT,CASSLRQGGWKSNQPQHF